The 15 T cell receptor beta chains below come from one sample, sequenced in a study of CD8+CD57+ T cells in acquired aplastic anemia. The sequenced patients had an expansion of CD8+CD57+ cells seen by flow cytometry. For CDR3 and TCR beta VDJ profiling, genomic DNA was the template used. TCRdb re-derived calls from the reads in MiXCR, one entry per CDR3 protein. The repertoire holds hundreds of thousands of distinct CDR3 sequences, with around 33% as singletons. The source material was sorted CD4+, CD8+, or CD8+CD57+ T cells (not recorded which) from PBMCs. The origin of the receptors is a human donor with aplastic anemia.

V usage is TRBV7-9 and J usage is TRBJ2-5; D gene ambiguous. With 5 bases removed from V and 0 bases from J, the gap between germline ends came to 7 bases. Germline CDR1 SEHNR, CDR2 FQNEAQ (reference sequence). The CDR3 consists of 13 residues. CDR3 loop: CASSPPYQETQYF. DNA of the CDR3: TGTGCCAGCAGCCCCCCGTACCAAGAGACCCAGTACTTC. The variable domain in full, with the rest retrieved from reference TRBV7-9 and TRBJ2-5, is DTGVSQNPRHKITKRGQNVTFRCDPISEHNRLYWYRQTLGQGPEFLTYFQNEAQLEKSRLLSDRFSAERPKGSFSTLEIQRTEQGDSAMYLCASSPPYQETQYFGPGTRLLVL.

This rearrangement joins TRBV20-1 to TRBJ2-5; 10 nucleotides agree with TRBD2. V shed 4 bases, J shed 6 bases, and the junction held 5 bases outside the gene matches. This CDR3 comprises 13 residues. Germline V CDR1 and CDR2: DFQATT, SNEGSKA (reference sequence). Written as DNA, the CDR3 is TGCAGTGCTACTAGCGGGGGTAGTCAGACCCAGTACTTC. This translates into CSATSGGSQTQYF.

This clonotype appeared many times. The chain carries TRBV5-6 and TRBJ1-2; no clear D. The CDR3 has 14 amino acids. Trimming shortened V by 4 bases and J by 7 bases, and 17 bases separated the two germline ends. Germline V gene data show CDR1 as SGHDT and CDR2 as YYEEEE. The CDR3 region is CASSLARLGGGYTF. The CDR3 DNA sequence: TGTGCCAGCAGCCTCGCCCGGCTGGGAGGTGGCTACACCTTC.

V is TRBV2 and J is TRBJ2-7; a weak D match, TRBD2 (6 bases). Deletions cut 3 bases from V and 4 bases from J, with 16 bases between. The CDR3 has 15 residues. Germline V gene sequence: CDR1 SNHLY, CDR2 FYNNEI. CDR3 residues: CASSDGVNSGYEQYF. The CDR3 DNA follows: TGTGCCAGCAGTGATGGGGTGAACAGCGGGTACGAGCAGTACTTC.

The V gene is TRBV4-2, the J gene TRBJ1-5; 7 nucleotides match TRBD1. V lost 3 bases, J lost 4 bases, and 3 bases stayed unmatched. This CDR3 spans 14 amino acids. The germline gives CDR1 LGHNA, CDR2 YNFKEQ. In DNA form, the CDR3 reads TGTGCCAGCAGCCATGGACAGGTTAATCAGCCCCAGCATTTT. Residues: CASSHGQVNQPQHF.

The DNA of the CDR3 is TGCGCCAGCAGCCAAGAAAAGGGGGATCTATCTCTTTTCTACGAGCAGTACTTC. It specifies CASSQEKGDLSLFYEQYF. This chain joins TRBV4-1 and TRBJ2-7; the D gene is possibly TRBD1 (6 bases). This CDR3 is built from 18 residues. Germline loops: CDR1 MGHRA, CDR2 YSYEKL. V was trimmed by 0 bases and J by 3 bases, leaving 21 bases between them.

Details on this clonotype: It is likely a read error, because the conserved phenylalanine at the end of the CDR3 is missing. Because the CDR3's place on the DNA is in doubt, the DNA is left out and the CDR3 is given as listed by TCRdb. The CDR3 reads CASTYRGGQ. This chain uses TRBV2 with TRBJ1-1. Germline V CDR1 and CDR2: SNHLY, FYNNEI. Termini included, the CDR3 measures 9 amino acids.

This clonotype was picked up a small number of times. The genes are TRBV20-1 and TRBJ2-2; 9 positions match TRBD1. Germline loops: CDR1 DFQATT, CDR2 SNEGSKA (reference sequence). Unmatched junction bases numbered 7, after V lost 0 bases and J lost 5 bases. There are 16 residues in the CDR3. The CDR3 DNA is TGCAGTGCTAGAGAGATTGGGACAGGGAGAACCGGGGAGCTGTTTTTT. It specifies CSAREIGTGRTGELFF.

Note on this clonotype: Since no conserved phenylalanine or tryptophan closes the CDR3, a read error is the likely cause. This sequence joins TRBV20-1 and TRBJ1-2; 7 bases are shared with TRBD1. Germline CDR1 DFQATT, CDR2 SNEGSKA (reference sequence). V dropped 0 bases and J dropped 6; count of bases not matched to a gene: 7. The CDR3 consists of 14 residues. The DNA for the CDR3 is TGCAGTGCTAGAGACCAACAGGGGTTACATGGCTACACCCTC. Protein: CSARDQQGLHGYTL.

The chain has TRBV19 and TRBJ1-5; D is perhaps TRBD1 (5 bases). This CDR3 region has 19 residues. Trimming took 9 bases from V and 0 from J, leaving 27 bases between them. The germline CDR1 and CDR2 sequences are LNHDA and SQIVND (reference sequence). DNA for the CDR3: TGTGCCAGCGAAGGGGTTGGGGTCGGAAACCGGAATAGCAATCAGCCCCAGCATTTT. Its translation: CASEGVGVGNRNSNQPQHF. Filled out from reference TRBV19 and TRBJ1-5, the complete variable domain reads DGGITQSPKYLFRKEGQNVTLSCEQNLNHDAMYWYRQDPGQGLRLIYYSQIVNDFQKGDIAEGYSVSREKKESFPLTVTSAQKNPTAFYLCASEGVGVGNRNSNQPQHFGDGTRLSIL.

The chain combines TRBV15 with TRBJ2-2; D gene uncertain. Germline V gene data show CDR1 as LNHNV and CDR2 as YYDKDF (reference sequence). CDR3 size: 14 residues. V was trimmed by 0 bases and J by 3 bases, leaving 5 bases between them. DNA for the CDR3: TGTGCCACCAGCAGAGACCGTTACACCGGGGAGCTGTTTTTT. It translates to CATSRDRYTGELFF.

The chain has TRBV29-1 and TRBJ1-2; 7 nucleotides align to TRBD1. Looked up from germline, CDR1 is SQVTM and CDR2 is ANQGSEA. J gave up 4 bases and V 4 bases, and 9 bases lay outside the gene matches. The CDR3 sequence is 14 residues long. The CDR3 loop reads CSVGRRGDSYGYTF. The CDR3 DNA reads as TGCAGCGTTGGTCGCAGGGGGGACAGCTATGGCTACACCTTC.

This clonotype was observed a few times. The chain carries TRBV5-4 and TRBJ2-1, with TRBD2 identical over 13 bases. V lost 3 bases, J lost 7 bases, and 7 bases stayed unmatched. In germline, CDR1 is SGHNT, CDR2 YYREEE (reference sequence). The CDR3 is 16 residues long. The CDR3 DNA follows: TGTGCCAGCAGCTCAACCGGGACTAGCGGGGAGAATGAGCAGTTCTTC. Its translation: CASSSTGTSGENEQFF.

This clonotype turned up a few times. The chain uses TRBV6-5 and TRBJ2-2; D gene uncertain. Germline lookup yields CDR1 MNHEY and CDR2 SVGAGI. V lost 4 bases and J 6 bases, leaving 15 bases between the germline ends. The CDR3 sequence is 15 residues long. The CDR3 is CASSSLTRFAGELFF. CDR3 nucleotides: TGTGCCAGCAGTTCTTTAACGCGTTTTGCCGGGGAGCTGTTTTTT.

This clonotype occurred many times. The rearrangement uses TRBV25-1 and TRBJ2-1; D is possibly TRBD1 (6 bases). V was clipped by 9 bases and J by 0 bases, with 12 bases between them. The CDR3 spans 14 residues. Germline V gives CDR1 MGHDK, CDR2 SYGVNS. CDR3 sequence (DNA): TGTGCCAGTCAGGGGCCGGGCTCCTACAATGAGCAGTTCTTC. Amino acid sequence: CASQGPGSYNEQFF.